This paragraph covers one T cell receptor (beta chain) sequence. Antigen specificity is unknown. cDNA molecules, individually, were tagged with unique molecular identifiers. TCRdb re-called the 5' RACE reads with MiXCR, one entry per CDR3 protein. The sample yields just over 60,000 distinct CDR3 sequences, about 9.9% seen once. Germline values: CDR1 KGHSH, CDR2 LQKENI. The CDR3 totals 15 residues. Trimming cost V 3 bases and J 4 bases, with 15 bases left between them. The data were obtained in a study of early T cells in non-severe SARS-CoV-2 infection. Whole-study context: The input, bulk RNA from unsorted whole blood, was sequenced, and chains were unpaired.

General study points: Matches to VDJdb favored anti-spike CD8 responses and missed private and CD4 specificities.

Sequenced material: whole blood. The sequence came from an adult who was a healthcare worker with PCR-confirmed SARS-CoV-2 infection or an uninfected control (not recorded which). The rearrangement uses TRBV18 and TRBJ1-2; a weak D match, TRBD1 (6 bases). The CDR3 DNA sequence: TGTGCCAGCTCACCGGACGGGGGCGGGTTCTATGGCTACACCTTC. Its protein is CASSPDGGGFYGYTF.